This T cell receptor beta chain is from a study of T cells in narcolepsy. Overall study: Patients with NT1 or NT2 and healthy control donors were enrolled. Whole-study results and caveats: Comparing one patient's CSF and blood CD4+ clonotypes highlighted HCRT- and TRIB2-specific autoreactive clonotypes. Autoreactive clonotypes reportedly recurred in blood of same and different patients, not controls.

Generated by immunoSEQ multiplex PCR, the TCRdb table keeps only in-frame clones and is missing some. The data show about 33,000 clones, approximately 80% seen once. Note on this clone: Its matching antigen is unknown.

The CDR3 length is 16 residues. Per the germline V gene, CDR1 is MDHEN and CDR2 is SYDVKM. J was trimmed by 0 bases and V by 7 bases; bases with no gene match: 12. Sequencing used CD45RA- memory CD4+ T cells from PBMCs. The chain couples TRBV28 to TRBJ2-7; TRBD1 aligns across 7 bases. This clonotype was obtained from a human donor with narcolepsy. CDR3 DNA: TGTGCCAGCACCTTACTCCGACAGGGAAGCTCCTACGAGCAGTACTTC. Translating gives CASTLLRQGSSYEQYF.